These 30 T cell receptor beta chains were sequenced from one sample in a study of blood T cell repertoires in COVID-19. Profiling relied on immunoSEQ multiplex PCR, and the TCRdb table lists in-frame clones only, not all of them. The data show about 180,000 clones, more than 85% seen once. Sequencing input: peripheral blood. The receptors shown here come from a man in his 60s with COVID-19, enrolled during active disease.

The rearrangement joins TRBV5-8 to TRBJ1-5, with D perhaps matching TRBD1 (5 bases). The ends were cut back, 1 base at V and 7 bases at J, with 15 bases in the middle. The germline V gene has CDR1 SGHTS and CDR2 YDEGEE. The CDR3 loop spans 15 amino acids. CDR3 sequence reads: CASSLKGRVGQPQHF. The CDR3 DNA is TGTGCCAGCAGCTTGAAGGGCAGGGTTGGCCAGCCCCAGCATTTT.

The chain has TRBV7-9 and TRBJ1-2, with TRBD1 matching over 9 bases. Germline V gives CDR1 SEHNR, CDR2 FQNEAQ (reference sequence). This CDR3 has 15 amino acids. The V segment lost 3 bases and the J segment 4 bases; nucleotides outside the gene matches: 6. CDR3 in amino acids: CASSLEDRGLYGYTF. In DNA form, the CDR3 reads TGTGCCAGCAGCTTGGAGGACAGGGGCCTCTATGGCTACACCTTC.

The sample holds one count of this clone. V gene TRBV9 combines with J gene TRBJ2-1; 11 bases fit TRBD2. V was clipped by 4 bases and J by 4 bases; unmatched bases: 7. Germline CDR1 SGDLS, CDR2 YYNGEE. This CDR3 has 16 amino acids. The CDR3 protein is CASSPRGTSGYNEQFF. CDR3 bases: TGTGCCAGCAGCCCCCGGGGGACTAGCGGTTACAATGAGCAGTTCTTC.

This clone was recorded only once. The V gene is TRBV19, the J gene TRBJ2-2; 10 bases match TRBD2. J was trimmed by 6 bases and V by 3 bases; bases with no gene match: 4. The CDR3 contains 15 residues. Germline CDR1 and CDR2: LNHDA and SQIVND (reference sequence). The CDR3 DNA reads TGTGCCAGTAGTATGCTAGCGGGAGTCTCCGGGGAGCTGTTTTTT. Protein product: CASSMLAGVSGELFF. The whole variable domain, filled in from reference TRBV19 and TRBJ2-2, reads DGGITQSPKYLFRKEGQNVTLSCEQNLNHDAMYWYRQDPGQGLRLIYYSQIVNDFQKGDIAEGYSVSREKKESFPLTVTSAQKNPTAFYLCASSMLAGVSGELFFGEGSRLTVL.

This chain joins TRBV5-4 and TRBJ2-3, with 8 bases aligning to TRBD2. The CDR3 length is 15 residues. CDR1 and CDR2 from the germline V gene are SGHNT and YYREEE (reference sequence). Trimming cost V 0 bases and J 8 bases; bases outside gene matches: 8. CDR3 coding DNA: TGTGCCAGCAGCTTGGATAGCGGGGTGGCGGTTACGCAGTATTTT. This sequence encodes CASSLDSGVAVTQYF.

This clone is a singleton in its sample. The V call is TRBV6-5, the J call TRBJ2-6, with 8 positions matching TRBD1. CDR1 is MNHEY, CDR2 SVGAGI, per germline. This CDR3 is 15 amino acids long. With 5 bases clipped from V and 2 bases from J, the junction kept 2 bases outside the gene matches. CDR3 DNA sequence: TGTGCCAGCAGTATACAGGGGGCTGGGGCCAACGTCCTGACTTTC. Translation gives CASSIQGAGANVLTF.

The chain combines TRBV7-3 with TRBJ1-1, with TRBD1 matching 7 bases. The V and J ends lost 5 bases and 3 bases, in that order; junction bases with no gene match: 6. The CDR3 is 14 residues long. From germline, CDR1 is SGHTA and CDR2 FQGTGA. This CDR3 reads CASSPQQGHTEAFF. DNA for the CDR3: TGTGCCAGCAGCCCCCAACAGGGGCACACTGAAGCTTTCTTT.

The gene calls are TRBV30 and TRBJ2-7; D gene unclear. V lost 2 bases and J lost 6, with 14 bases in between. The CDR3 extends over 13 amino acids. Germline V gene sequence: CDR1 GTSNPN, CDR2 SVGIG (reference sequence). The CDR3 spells CAWSHIIAAEQYF. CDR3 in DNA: TGTGCCTGGAGTCATATAATAGCCGCCGAGCAGTACTTC.

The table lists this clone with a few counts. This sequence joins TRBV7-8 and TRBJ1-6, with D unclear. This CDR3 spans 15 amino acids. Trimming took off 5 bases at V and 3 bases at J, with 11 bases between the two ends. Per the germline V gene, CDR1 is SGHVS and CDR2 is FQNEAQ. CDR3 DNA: TGTGCCAGCAGCCTTCACCGGGACTATAATTCACCCCTCCACTTT. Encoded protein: CASSLHRDYNSPLHF. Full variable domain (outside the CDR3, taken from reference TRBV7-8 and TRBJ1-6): GAGVSQSPRYKVAKRGQDVALRCDPISGHVSLFWYQQALGQGPEFLTYFQNEAQLDKSGLPSDRFFAERPEGSVSTLKIQRTQQEDSAVYLCASSLHRDYNSPLHFGNGTRLTVT.

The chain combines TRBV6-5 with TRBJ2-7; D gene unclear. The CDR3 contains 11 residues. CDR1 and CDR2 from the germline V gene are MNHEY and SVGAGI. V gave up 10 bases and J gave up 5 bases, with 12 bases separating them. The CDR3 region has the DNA TGTGCCACCTCAGTATATGACGAGCAGTACTTC. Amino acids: CATSVYDEQYF.

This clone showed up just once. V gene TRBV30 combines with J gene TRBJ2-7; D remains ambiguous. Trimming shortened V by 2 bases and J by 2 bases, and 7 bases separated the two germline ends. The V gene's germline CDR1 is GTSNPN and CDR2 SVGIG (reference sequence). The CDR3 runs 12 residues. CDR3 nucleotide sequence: TGTGCCTGGAGTCGTCAGACCTACGAGCAGTACTTC. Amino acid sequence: CAWSRQTYEQYF.

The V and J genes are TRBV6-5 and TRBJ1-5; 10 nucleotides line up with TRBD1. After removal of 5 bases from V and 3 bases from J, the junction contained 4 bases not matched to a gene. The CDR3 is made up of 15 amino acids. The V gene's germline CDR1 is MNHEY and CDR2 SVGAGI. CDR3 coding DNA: TGTGCCAGCAGTCGAGACAGGGGGCTCAATCAGCCCCAGCATTTT. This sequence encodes CASSRDRGLNQPQHF.

The CDR3 DNA follows: TGTGCCAGCAGCCCTATACAGGTTGCAACTAATGAAAAACTGTTTTTT. Amino acid sequence: CASSPIQVATNEKLFF. The chain joins TRBV7-2 to TRBJ1-4; D perhaps matches TRBD1 (5 bases). V dropped 5 bases and J dropped 0 bases, with 13 bases sitting between them. This CDR3 comprises 16 residues. Looked up from germline, CDR1 is SGHTA and CDR2 is FQGNSA.

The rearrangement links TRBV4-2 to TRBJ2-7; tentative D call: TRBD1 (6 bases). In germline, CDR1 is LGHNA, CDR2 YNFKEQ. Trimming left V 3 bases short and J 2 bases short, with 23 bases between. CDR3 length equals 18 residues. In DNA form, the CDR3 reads TGTGCCAGCAGCCAGGCCCTTCGAAGGACAGTCCTTCCCTACGAGCAGTACTTC. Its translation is CASSQALRRTVLPYEQYF.

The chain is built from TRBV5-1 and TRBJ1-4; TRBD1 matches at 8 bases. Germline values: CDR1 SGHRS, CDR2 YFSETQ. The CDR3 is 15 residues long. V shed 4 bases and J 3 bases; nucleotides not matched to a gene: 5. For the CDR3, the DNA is TGCGCCAGCAGCCGGGACAGGCCCTCTAATGAAAAACTGTTTTTT. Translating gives CASSRDRPSNEKLFF. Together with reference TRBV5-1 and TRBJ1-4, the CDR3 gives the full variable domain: KAGVTQTPRYLIKTRGQQVTLSCSPISGHRSVSWYQQTPGQGLQFLFEYFSETQRNKGNFPGRFSGRQFSNSRSEMNVSTLELGDSALYLCASSRDRPSNEKLFFGSGTQLSVL.

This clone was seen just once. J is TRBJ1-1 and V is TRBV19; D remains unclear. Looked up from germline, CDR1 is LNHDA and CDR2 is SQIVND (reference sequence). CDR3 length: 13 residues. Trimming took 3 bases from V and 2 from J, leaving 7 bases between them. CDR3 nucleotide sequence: TGTGCCAGTAGTATTCAGGTTAACACTGAAGCTTTCTTT. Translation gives CASSIQVNTEAFF.

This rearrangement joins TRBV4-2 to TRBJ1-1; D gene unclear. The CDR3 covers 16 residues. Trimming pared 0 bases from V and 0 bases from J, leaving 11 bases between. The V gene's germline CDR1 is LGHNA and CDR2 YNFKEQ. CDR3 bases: TGTGCCAGCAGCCAAGATATCCCAGAAATGAACACTGAAGCTTTCTTT. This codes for CASSQDIPEMNTEAFF.

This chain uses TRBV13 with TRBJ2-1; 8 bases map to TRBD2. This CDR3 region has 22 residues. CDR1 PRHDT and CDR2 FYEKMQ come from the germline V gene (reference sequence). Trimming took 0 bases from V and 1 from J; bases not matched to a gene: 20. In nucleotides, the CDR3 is TGTGCCAGCAGCTTAGGCCAGGCGGGGGGCGAGAAATTTAGCTGGTCCTACAATGAGCAGTTCTTC. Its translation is CASSLGQAGGEKFSWSYNEQFF.

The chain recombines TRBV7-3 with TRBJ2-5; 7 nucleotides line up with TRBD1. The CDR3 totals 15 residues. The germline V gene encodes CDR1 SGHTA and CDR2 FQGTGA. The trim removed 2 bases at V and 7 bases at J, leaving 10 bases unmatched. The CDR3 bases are TGTGCCAGCAGCTTACAGGGGGACGGTTTTGGGACCCAGTACTTC. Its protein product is CASSLQGDGFGTQYF.

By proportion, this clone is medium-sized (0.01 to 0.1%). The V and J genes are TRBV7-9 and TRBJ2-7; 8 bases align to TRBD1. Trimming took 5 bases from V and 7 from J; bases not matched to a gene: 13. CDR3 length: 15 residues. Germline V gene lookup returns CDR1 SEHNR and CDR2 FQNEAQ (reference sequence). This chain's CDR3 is CASSPFDRGIYEQYF. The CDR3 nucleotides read TGTGCCAGCAGCCCCTTCGACAGGGGAATTTATGAGCAGTACTTC.

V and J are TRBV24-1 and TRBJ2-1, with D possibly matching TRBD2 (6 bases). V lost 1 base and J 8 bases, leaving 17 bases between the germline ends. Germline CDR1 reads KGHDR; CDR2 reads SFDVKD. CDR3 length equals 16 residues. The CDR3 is CATSDFTGVSYHEQFF. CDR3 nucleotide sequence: TGTGCCACCAGTGATTTTACGGGAGTGTCTTATCATGAGCAGTTCTTC.

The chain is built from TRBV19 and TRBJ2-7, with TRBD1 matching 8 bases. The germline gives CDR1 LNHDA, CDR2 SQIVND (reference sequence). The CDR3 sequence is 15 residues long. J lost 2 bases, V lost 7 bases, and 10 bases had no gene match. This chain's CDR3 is CASKADRGLTYEQYF. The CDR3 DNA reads TGTGCCAGTAAAGCAGACAGGGGCCTGACCTACGAGCAGTACTTC. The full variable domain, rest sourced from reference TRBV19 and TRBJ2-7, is DGGITQSPKYLFRKEGQNVTLSCEQNLNHDAMYWYRQDPGQGLRLIYYSQIVNDFQKGDIAEGYSVSREKKESFPLTVTSAQKNPTAFYLCASKADRGLTYEQYFGPGTRLTVT.

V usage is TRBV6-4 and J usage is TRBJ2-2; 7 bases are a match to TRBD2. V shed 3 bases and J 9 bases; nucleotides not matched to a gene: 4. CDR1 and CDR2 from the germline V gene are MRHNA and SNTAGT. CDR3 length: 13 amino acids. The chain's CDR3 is CASSEGRDRELFF. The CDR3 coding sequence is TGTGCCAGCAGTGAAGGGAGGGATCGGGAGCTGTTTTTT.

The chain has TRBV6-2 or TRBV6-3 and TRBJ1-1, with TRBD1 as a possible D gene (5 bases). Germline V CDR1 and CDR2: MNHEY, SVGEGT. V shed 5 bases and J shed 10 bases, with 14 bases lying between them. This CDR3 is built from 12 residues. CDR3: CASSTGLRAAFF. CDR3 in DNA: TGTGCCAGCAGTACGGGACTGCGAGCAGCTTTCTTT.

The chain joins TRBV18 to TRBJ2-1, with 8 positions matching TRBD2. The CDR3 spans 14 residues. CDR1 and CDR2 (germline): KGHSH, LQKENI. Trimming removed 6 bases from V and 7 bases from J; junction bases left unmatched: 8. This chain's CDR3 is CASSSGGALNEQFF. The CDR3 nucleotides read TGTGCCAGCTCCTCGGGGGGGGCGTTGAATGAGCAGTTCTTC.

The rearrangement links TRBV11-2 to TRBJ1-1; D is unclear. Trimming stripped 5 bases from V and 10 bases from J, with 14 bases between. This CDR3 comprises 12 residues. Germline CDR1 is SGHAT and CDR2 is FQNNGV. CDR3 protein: CASSPTLRGAFF. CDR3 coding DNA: TGTGCCAGCAGCCCTACACTCCGGGGAGCTTTCTTT.

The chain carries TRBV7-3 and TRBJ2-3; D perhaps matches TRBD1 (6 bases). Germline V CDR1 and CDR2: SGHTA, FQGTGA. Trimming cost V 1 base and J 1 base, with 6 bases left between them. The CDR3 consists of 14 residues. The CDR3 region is CASSLNRGTDTQYF. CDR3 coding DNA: TGTGCCAGCAGCTTAAACAGGGGCACAGATACGCAGTATTTT.

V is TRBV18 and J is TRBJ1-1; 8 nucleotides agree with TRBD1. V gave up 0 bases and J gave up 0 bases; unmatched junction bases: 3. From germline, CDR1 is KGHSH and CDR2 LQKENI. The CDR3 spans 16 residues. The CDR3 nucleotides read TGTGCCAGCTCACCACCGGGACAGGTTATGAACACTGAAGCTTTCTTT. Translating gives CASSPPGQVMNTEAFF.

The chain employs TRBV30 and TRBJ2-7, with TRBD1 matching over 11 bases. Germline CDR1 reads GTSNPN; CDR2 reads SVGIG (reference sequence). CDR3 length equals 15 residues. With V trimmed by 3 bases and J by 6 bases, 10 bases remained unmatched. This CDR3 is CAWRHRGTGGFEQYF. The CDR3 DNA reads TGTGCCTGGAGACACAGGGGGACAGGGGGATTCGAGCAGTACTTC.

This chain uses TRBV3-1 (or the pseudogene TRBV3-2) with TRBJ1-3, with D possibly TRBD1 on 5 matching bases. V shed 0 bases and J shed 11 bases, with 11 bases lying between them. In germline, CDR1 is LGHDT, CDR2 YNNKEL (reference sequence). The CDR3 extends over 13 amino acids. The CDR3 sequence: CASSQDYQGSIYF. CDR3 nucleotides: TGTGCCAGCAGCCAAGATTACCAGGGCTCCATATATTTT.